This T cell receptor beta chain was sequenced during a study of read filtering for tumor transcriptome and immune sequencing. Study context: R-ISS stage counts were eight or nine for I, about 17 for II, roughly seven for III.

This CDR3 region has 16 residues. Trimming shortened V by 3 bases and J by 5 bases, and 17 bases separated the two germline ends. Germline V gives CDR1 ENHRY, CDR2 SYGVKD. In its sample, this clonotype was seen many times. The library was built from roughly 400 ng RNA with molecular barcoded adaptors for alpha/delta and beta/gamma chains. MiXCR, run by TCRdb on the reads, gives a single entry per CDR3 protein. The data hold fewer than 50,000 distinct CDR3 sequences, with approximately 15% observed a single time. The sample taken for sequencing was a population of CD138-negative cells sorted from bone marrow. V and J are TRBV10-3 and TRBJ2-1, with a tentative D call TRBD1 (6 bases). The sequence came from a donor at least 40 years old with multiple myeloma. The CDR3 nucleotides read TGTGCCATCAGTGACCCCCTGGAGCGGACAGACAATGAGCAGTTCTTC. Its protein product is CAISDPLERTDNEQFF.